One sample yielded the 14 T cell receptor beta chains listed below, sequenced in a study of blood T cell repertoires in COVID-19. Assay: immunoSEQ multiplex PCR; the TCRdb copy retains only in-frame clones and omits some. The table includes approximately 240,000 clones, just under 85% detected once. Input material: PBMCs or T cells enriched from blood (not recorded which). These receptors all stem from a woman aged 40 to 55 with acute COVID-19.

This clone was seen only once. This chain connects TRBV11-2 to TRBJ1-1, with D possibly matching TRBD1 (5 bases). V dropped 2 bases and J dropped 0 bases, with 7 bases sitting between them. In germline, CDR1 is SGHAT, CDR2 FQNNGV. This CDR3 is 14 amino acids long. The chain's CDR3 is CASSLNRLNTEAFF. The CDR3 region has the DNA TGTGCCAGCAGCTTAAACAGGTTGAACACTGAAGCTTTCTTT.

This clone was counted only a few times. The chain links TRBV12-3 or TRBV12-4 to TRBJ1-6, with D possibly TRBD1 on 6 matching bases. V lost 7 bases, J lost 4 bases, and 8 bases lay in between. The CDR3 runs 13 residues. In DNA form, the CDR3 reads TGTGCCAGCAATAGGGGGTATAATTCACCCCTCCACTTT. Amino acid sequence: CASNRGYNSPLHF.

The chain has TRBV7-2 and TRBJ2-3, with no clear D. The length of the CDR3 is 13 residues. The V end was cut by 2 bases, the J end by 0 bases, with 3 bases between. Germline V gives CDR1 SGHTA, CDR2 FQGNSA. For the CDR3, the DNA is TGTGCCAGCAGCTTACCTAGCACAGATACGCAGTATTTT. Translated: CASSLPSTDTQYF.

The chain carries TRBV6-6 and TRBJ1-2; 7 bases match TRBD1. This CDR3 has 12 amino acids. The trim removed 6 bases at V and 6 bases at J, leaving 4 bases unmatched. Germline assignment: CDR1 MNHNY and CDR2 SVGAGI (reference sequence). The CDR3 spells CASSNTGDGYTF. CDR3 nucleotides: TGTGCCAGCAGCAACACAGGGGATGGCTACACCTTC.

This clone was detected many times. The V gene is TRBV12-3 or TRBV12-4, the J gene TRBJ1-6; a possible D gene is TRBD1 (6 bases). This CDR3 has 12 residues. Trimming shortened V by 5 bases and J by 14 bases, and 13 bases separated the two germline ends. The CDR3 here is CASSPLRGALHF. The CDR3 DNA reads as TGTGCCAGCAGTCCGCTCAGGGGAGCCCTCCACTTT.

Here the CDR3 reads CASSTGLAGAGEQFF. CDR3 coding DNA: TGTGCCAGCAGCACGGGACTAGCGGGAGCGGGTGAGCAGTTCTTC. This chain joins TRBV11-2 and TRBJ2-1; 14 bases agree with TRBD2. This CDR3 has 15 residues. Germline CDR1 reads SGHAT; CDR2 reads FQNNGV. Trimming removed 5 bases from V and 9 bases from J; junction bases left unmatched: 6.

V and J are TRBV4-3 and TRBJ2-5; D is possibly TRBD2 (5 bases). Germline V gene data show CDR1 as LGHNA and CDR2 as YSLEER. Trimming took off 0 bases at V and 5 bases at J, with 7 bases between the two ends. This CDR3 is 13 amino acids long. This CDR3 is CASSQDERETQYF. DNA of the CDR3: TGCGCCAGCAGCCAAGATGAGCGGGAGACCCAGTACTTC.

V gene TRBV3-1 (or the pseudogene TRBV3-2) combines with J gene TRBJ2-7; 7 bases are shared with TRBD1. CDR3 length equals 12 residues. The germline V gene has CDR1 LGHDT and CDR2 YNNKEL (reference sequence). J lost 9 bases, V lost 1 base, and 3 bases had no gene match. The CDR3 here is CASSQVGDRQYF. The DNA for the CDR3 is TGTGCCAGCAGCCAAGTAGGGGACAGGCAGTACTTC.

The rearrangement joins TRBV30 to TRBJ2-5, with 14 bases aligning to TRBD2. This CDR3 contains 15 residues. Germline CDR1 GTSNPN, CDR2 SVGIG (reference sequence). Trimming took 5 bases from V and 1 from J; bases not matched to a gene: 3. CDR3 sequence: CAWATSGGAQETQYF. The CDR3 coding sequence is TGTGCCTGGGCGACTAGCGGGGGGGCCCAAGAGACCCAGTACTTC.

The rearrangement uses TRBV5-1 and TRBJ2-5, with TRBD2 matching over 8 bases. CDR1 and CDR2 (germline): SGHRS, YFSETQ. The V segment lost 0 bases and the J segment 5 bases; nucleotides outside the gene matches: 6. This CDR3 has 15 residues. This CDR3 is CASSLGSGGSETQYF. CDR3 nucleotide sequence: TGCGCCAGCAGCTTGGGCAGCGGGGGCTCGGAGACCCAGTACTTC.

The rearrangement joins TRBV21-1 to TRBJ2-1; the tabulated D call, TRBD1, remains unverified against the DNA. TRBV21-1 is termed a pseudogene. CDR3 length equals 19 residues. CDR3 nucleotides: TGTGCCAGCAGCAACCCGGGACAGGGCGATACTAGCTCCTACAATGAGCAGTTCTTC. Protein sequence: CASSNPGQGDTSSYNEQFF.

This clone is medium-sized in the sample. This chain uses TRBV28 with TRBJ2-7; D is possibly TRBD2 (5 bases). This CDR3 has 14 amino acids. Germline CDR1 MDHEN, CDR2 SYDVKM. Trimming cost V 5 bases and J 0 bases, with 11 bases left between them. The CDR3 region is CASSPGSSSYEQYF. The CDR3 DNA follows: TGTGCCAGCAGTCCGGGGTCGAGCTCCTACGAGCAGTACTTC.

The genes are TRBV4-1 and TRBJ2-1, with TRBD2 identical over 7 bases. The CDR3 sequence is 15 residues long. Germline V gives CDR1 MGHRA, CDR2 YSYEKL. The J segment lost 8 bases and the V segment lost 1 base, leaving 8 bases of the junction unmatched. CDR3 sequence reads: CASSQGTGGVHEQFF. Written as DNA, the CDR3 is TGCGCCAGCAGCCAAGGGACGGGGGGTGTCCATGAGCAGTTCTTC.

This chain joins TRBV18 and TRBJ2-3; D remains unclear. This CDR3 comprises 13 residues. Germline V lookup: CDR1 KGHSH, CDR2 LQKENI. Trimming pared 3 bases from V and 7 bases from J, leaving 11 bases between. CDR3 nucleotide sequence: TGTGCCAGCTCACCGGATAGCTGGCATACGCAGTATTTT. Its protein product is CASSPDSWHTQYF.